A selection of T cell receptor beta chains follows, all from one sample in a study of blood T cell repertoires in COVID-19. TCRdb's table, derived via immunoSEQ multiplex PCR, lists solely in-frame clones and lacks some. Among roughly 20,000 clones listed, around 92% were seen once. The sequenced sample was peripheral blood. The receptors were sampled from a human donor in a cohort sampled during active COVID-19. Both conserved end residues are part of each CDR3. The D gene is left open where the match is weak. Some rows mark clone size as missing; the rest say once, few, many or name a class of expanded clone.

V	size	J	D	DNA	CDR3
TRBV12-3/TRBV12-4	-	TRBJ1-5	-	TGTGCCAGCAGTTTAGGGGAGGGGCCCCAGCATTTT	CASSLGEGPQHF
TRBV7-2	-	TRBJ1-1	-	TGTGCCAGCAGCCGAGGGGGAGTTGAAGCTTTCTTT	CASSRGGVEAFF
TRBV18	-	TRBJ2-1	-	TGTGCCAGCTCACCTCGACTCGGGGTATCTGAGCAGTTCTTC	CASSPRLGVSEQFF
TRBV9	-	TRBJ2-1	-	TGTGCCAGCAGCGTAGGGGTCAGATCGACAAGCCTGGACAATGAGCAGTTCTTC	CASSVGVRSTSLDNEQFF
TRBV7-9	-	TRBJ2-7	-	TGTGCCAGCACACCGGACAGCACCTACGAGCAGTACTTC	CASTPDSTYEQYF
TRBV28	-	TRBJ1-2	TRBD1	TGTGCCAGCAGTCCCCTCGAGGACAGGGTCTGGTATGGCTACACCTTC	CASSPLEDRVWYGYTF
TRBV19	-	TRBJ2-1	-	TGTGCCAGTAGCTCGGGGGACTGGGATGAGCAGTTCTTC	CASSSGDWDEQFF
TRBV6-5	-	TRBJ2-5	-	TGTGCCAGCAGTCCACTCGGGGGAGTCCAAGAGACCCAGTACTTC	CASSPLGGVQETQYF
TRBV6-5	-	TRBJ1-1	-	TGTGCCAGCAGTTCCTACACTGAAGCTTTCTTT	CASSSYTEAFF
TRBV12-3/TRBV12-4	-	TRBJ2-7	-	TGTGCCAGCAGTTCTCGGGGGACCTACGAGCAGTACTTC	CASSSRGTYEQYF
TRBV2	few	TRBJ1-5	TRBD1	TGTGCCAGCTGCCAGATAGGGGGCGGGCAGCCCCAGCATTTT	CASCQIGGGQPQHF
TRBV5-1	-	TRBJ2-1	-	TGCGCCAGCAGCTTGGAGCCAAGGGGCGACAATGAGCAGTTCTTC	CASSLEPRGDNEQFF
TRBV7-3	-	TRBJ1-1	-	TGTGCCAGCAGCCCCTCGACACGATCGAACACTGAAGCTTTCTTT	CASSPSTRSNTEAFF
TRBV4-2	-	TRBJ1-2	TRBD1	TGTGCCAGCAGCCAAGATCCCACCCGAGGAGGACAGGCCTGGGGCTACACCTTC	CASSQDPTRGGQAWGYTF
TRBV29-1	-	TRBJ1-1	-	TGCAGCGTTGGAAGACAGACGAACACTGAAGCTTTCTTT	CSVGRQTNTEAFF